The sequence of this T cell receptor (beta chain) was determined in a study of graft-versus-host responses after intestinal transplantation (dated by TCRdb to the early 2020s). At the level of the whole study: Recipients received multivisceral, liver-intestinal, or isolated intestinal transplants. All recipients received anti-thymocyte globulin induction followed by maintenance tacrolimus and steroids for 3 to 4 years. Graft-versus-host and host-versus-graft alloreactive T cell clones were tracked in the graft, circulation and bone marrow after intestinal transplantation using bulk TCR-beta CDR3 sequencing. Alloreactive clones were identified by sequencing pre-transplant mixed lymphocyte reaction products and comparing them with unstimulated pre-transplant donor and recipient T cells. The cohort enrolled 20 to 25 intestinal transplant recipients, one of whom was a retransplant, and a few patients without pretransplant specimens were excluded. Donor T cell macrochimerism was defined as a peak of at least 4% donor T cells among recipient peripheral blood mononuclear cells. Samples from a few later patients were sequenced in-house on an Illumina MiSeq with MiXCR processing rather than by the commercial service.

V loses 4 bases of germline sequence and J loses 1 base, and the interval between the two ends is 5 bases. Per the germline V gene, MRHNA is the CDR1 and SNTAGT is the CDR2. The CDR3 spans 14 residues, from the cysteine through the phenylalanine. Here the CDR3 DNA is all that survives: 42 bases in frame from base 1. Worth noting for this clone: Its cognate antigen has yet to be identified. Within one base of it there is no much larger clone, and no base qualities were kept.

General study outcomes and caveats: Peak levels of circulating GvH clones were associated with declines in HvG clones early after transplant. The conclusions were limited by the relatively low number and heterogeneity of the intestinal transplant patients. In patients with donor T cell macrochimerism, the allografts had high GvH to HvG T cell clonal ratios. GvH clones were detected in recipient bone marrow, and some of these GvH clones were observed earlier in ileal mucosa or blood, consistent with an intestinal mucosal origin.

The intended sense of this specimen's time point label: cells obtained before transplantation from donor or recipient. CD3+CD4+ and CD3+CD8+ populations were FACS-sorted from unstimulated pre-transplant donor and recipient cells taken from spleen or lymph nodes. The library was obtained by the immunoSEQ multiplex PCR assay. For most patients, genomic DNA was isolated with the Qiagen DNeasy Blood and Tissue Kit and shipped frozen to Adaptive Biotechnologies for TCR sequencing. High-throughput TCR-beta CDR3 sequencing of genomic DNA from most patients was performed by Adaptive Biotechnologies. The authors processed their data as follows. Adaptive's ImmunoSEQ software was the source of the TCR sequencing data for about 17 patients, while three other patients were processed with MiXCR and VDJtools. CD4 versus CD8 sorting errors were corrected by removing sequences found in both subsets at a frequency ratio below 5:1. CDR3 nucleotide sequences shared between donor and recipient were removed because their origin could not be assigned. At least 2-fold expansion over unstimulated cells and a minimum CFSE-low frequency of 0.002% (template counts) or 0.001% (read counts) were required for clones to be classified as alloreactive. Clones detected in sequenced pre-transplant spleen, lymph node, or MLR CFSE-low populations of the donor or recipient were defined as mappable. Cumulative frequency of alloreactive clones was calculated as a percentage of all sequences weighted by copy number. Imported from immuneACCESS, the table was reduced by TCRdb to in-frame sequences with V and J called. These copies leave out some clones; in studies compared against another copy, an unresolved V gene accounts for under half, and the cause of the remainder is not known. That table supplies the V and J calls and clone size; D and trimming were determined from the DNA. Across this sample there are roughly 93,000 clones, with 85% to 95% seen only once. The ten largest clones represent roughly 0.43% of the sample.

The TCR comes from a human donor who was the organ donor for an intestinal transplant. This receptor chain uses TRBV6-4 and TRBJ2-6, and possibly TRBD1, on 5 matching bases. Here the sequenced sample was unstimulated CD8+ T cells sorted from spleen or lymph node cells, taken before transplant. In nucleotides, the sequence is TGTGCCAGCAGTGCAGGGTCTGGGGCCAACGTCCTGACTTTC. Its product reads: CASSAGSGANVLTF.